Following are 15 T cell receptor beta chains from one sample sequenced in a study of technical replicates of blood from a few donors. The repertoire was sequenced with immunoSEQ multiplex PCR; TCRdb's copy has only in-frame clones and lacks some. Among 35,000 to 50,000 clones, around 96% were seen once, and the ten largest hold 0.37%. The specimen was T cells isolated from PBMCs. Receptors were obtained from a human donor in good health.

This clone was seen once. This chain connects TRBV6-6 to TRBJ1-2, with D perhaps matching TRBD1 (5 bases). Germline assignment: CDR1 MNHNY and CDR2 SVGAGI (reference sequence). The CDR3 is made up of 15 amino acids. V lost 0 bases and J lost 8, with 16 bases in between. The CDR3 region has the DNA TGTGCCAGCAGTTACTCTCGTCGGGAGCGGGACGGCTACACCTTC. This translates into CASSYSRRERDGYTF.

The chain employs TRBV29-1 and TRBJ2-1; 15 bases fit TRBD2. The CDR3 loop spans 15 amino acids. The V segment lost 5 bases and the J segment 4 bases; nucleotides outside the gene matches: 3. The V gene's germline CDR1 is SQVTM and CDR2 ANQGSEA. In DNA form, the CDR3 reads TGCAGCGTTTACGGACTAGCGGGAGGGTACAATGAGCAGTTCTTC. This translates into CSVYGLAGGYNEQFF.

The chain links TRBV29-1 to TRBJ1-1, with 10 bases that match TRBD1. The germline V gene encodes CDR1 SQVTM and CDR2 ANQGSEA. The CDR3 runs to 13 residues. V was clipped by 6 bases and J by 4 bases; unmatched bases: 5. The CDR3 loop is CSVTGGSSTEAFF. The DNA of the CDR3 is TGCAGCGTGACAGGGGGCTCCAGCACTGAAGCTTTCTTT.

The chain has TRBV6-4 and TRBJ2-6; 11 positions match TRBD2. The germline gives CDR1 MRHNA, CDR2 SNTAGT. The CDR3 is 16 residues long. V gave up 3 bases and J gave up 3 bases; unmatched junction bases: 1. The CDR3 region is CASSETSGSGANVLTF. The CDR3 nucleotides read TGTGCCAGCAGTGAAACTAGCGGGAGTGGGGCCAACGTCCTGACTTTC.

This rearrangement joins TRBV11-3 to TRBJ2-7; possible D gene TRBD1, 6 bases. The CDR3 totals 14 residues. Germline CDR1 SGHNT, CDR2 YENEEA. Deletions cut 6 bases from V and 2 bases from J, with 14 bases between. CDR3 amino acids: CASSRHTGTYEQYF. The CDR3, as DNA: TGTGCCAGCAGTCGACATACAGGGACCTACGAGCAGTACTTC.

The chain combines TRBV6-6 with TRBJ1-1, with 7 bases lining up with TRBD1. V shed 6 bases, J shed 5 bases, and the junction held 6 bases outside the gene matches. Germline loops: CDR1 MNHNY, CDR2 SVGAGI (reference sequence). There are 13 residues in the CDR3. The DNA for the CDR3 is TGTGCCAGCAGCTACGCAGGGGGTACTGAAGCTTTCTTT. Translating it yields CASSYAGGTEAFF.

The chain employs TRBV15 and TRBJ2-4, with D possibly TRBD2 on 6 matching bases. CDR3 size: 17 residues. Germline CDR1 reads LNHNV; CDR2 reads YYDKDF (reference sequence). The ends were cut back, 6 bases at V and 8 bases at J, with 26 bases in the middle. The DNA for the CDR3 is TGTGCCACCAGTGCCGGGAGAGGCCAGGTTGGGTGGGACATTCAGTACTTC. Residues: CATSAGRGQVGWDIQYF.

J is TRBJ2-7 and V is TRBV29-1; D call uncertain. The CDR3 runs 12 residues. Between the trimmed V and J ends, which lost 1 base and 4 bases, there was a span of 8 bases. Germline V CDR1 and CDR2: SQVTM, ANQGSEA. The CDR3 DNA reads TGCAGCGTTGAAGGGGCGTATTACGAGCAGTACTTC. Protein sequence: CSVEGAYYEQYF.

The chain links TRBV9 to TRBJ1-2; no definite D call. The germline V and J ends were trimmed by 0 bases and 7 bases, with 16 bases remaining between them. This CDR3 region has 15 residues. Germline V gene sequence: CDR1 SGDLS, CDR2 YYNGEE. CDR3 nucleotides: TGTGCCAGCAGCGTAGACTCTTTCGGGGTTGGTGGCTACACCTTC. This translates into CASSVDSFGVGGYTF.

The chain has TRBV18 and TRBJ2-2, with TRBD1 matching 7 bases. Germline V lookup: CDR1 KGHSH, CDR2 LQKENI. The V gene end was trimmed by 4 bases and the J gene end by 5 bases; junction bases not matched to a gene: 1. This CDR3 has 13 amino acids. The CDR3 coding sequence is TGTGCCAGCTCACAGACAGGGACCGGGGAGCTGTTTTTT. Translation gives CASSQTGTGELFF.

This chain uses TRBV2 with TRBJ1-3, with D unclear. Germline lookup yields CDR1 SNHLY and CDR2 FYNNEI. This CDR3 is built from 15 residues. Trimming shortened V by 4 bases and J by 2 bases, and 12 bases separated the two germline ends. CDR3 nucleotides: TGTGCCAGCAGTGGTTTATTGGGCGCTGGAAACACCATATATTTT. Amino acid sequence: CASSGLLGAGNTIYF.

This clone appeared a single time. The J gene is TRBJ2-2, the V gene TRBV28; 11 bases are shared with TRBD2. V was clipped by 1 base and J by 4 bases; unmatched bases: 2. The CDR3 covers 16 residues. Germline V gives CDR1 MDHEN, CDR2 SYDVKM. CDR3 DNA sequence: TGTGCCAGCAGTTTATTTGGACTAGCGGGCACCGGGGAGCTGTTTTTT. Protein product: CASSLFGLAGTGELFF.

The rearrangement uses TRBV19 and TRBJ2-5, with 15 bases lining up with TRBD2. The CDR3 runs 16 residues. Trimming took 5 bases from V and 1 from J; bases not matched to a gene: 2. From germline, CDR1 is LNHDA and CDR2 SQIVND (reference sequence). The CDR3 here is CASSLGLAGGQETQYF. As DNA, the CDR3 is TGTGCCAGTAGTTTGGGACTAGCGGGAGGCCAAGAGACCCAGTACTTC.

The chain has TRBV6-5 and TRBJ1-2; no reliable D call. The ends were cut back, 0 bases at V and 5 bases at J, with 10 bases in the middle. The germline V gene has CDR1 MNHEY and CDR2 SVGAGI. CDR3 length: 14 amino acids. The CDR3 loop reads CASSYSLQAYGYTF. The CDR3 bases are TGTGCCAGCAGTTACTCGTTGCAAGCATATGGCTACACCTTC.

A note on this clone: Other DNA sequences within the sample encode an identical CDR3. The gene calls are TRBV7-9 and TRBJ2-7; D is uncertain. The CDR3 covers 12 residues. Germline CDR1 and CDR2: SEHNR and FQNEAQ (reference sequence). Trimming removed 1 base from V and 4 bases from J, with 5 bases in between. The DNA of the CDR3 is TGTGCCAGCAGCTTAGGCGCATACGAGCAGTACTTC. This codes for CASSLGAYEQYF.